This TCR beta chain was recovered during a study of T cell responses to AZD1222 COVID-19 vaccine. Data came from immunoSEQ multiplex PCR; TCRdb stores just in-frame clones and leaves some out. The sample carries 150,000 or so clones, about nine tenths recorded once. The sample holds one count of this clone. Its specificity is unknown. The study, taken as a whole, reports: Spike-specific TCR breadth and depth rose after two AZD1222 doses.

This specimen was peripheral blood, taken on day 0 of AZD1222 vaccination. The TCR originated in an adult in good health.

CDR3 sequence (DNA): TGTGCCAGCAGAGGGACAGGGGATCAGCCCCAGCATTTT. Protein product: CASRGTGDQPQHF. The chain carries TRBV2 and TRBJ1-5; 10 bases are shared with TRBD1. The CDR3 extends over 13 amino acids. V dropped 6 bases and J dropped 5; count of bases not matched to a gene: 1. From germline, CDR1 is SNHLY and CDR2 FYNNEI.